Described below is a single T cell receptor beta chain sequence and its context. Its target is unknown. The record originates from a study of T-cell memory formation after mild COVID-19. Study overall: The TCR clusters were mostly specific to one donor. Study-wide results and limits: The study found balanced CD4/CD8 in clones contracting day 15 to 85 and a CD4+ lean in later expanders. Mainly CM and EM harbored the contracting CD4+ clones; mainly EMRA harbored the CD8+ ones.

Each CDR3 protein is one row after TCRdb ran MiXCR on the 5' RACE reads. This table holds about 450,000 distinct CDR3 sequences, more than 20% found once. The receptor was isolated from an adult woman who had mild COVID-19 (a few samples of this study predate the infection). Cell type and time point are not known. Specimen: PBMCs or a T cell subset sorted from them (not recorded which).

CDR3 nucleotides: TGCGCCAGCAGCCAAGACGCTAGCGGGTACGAGCAGTACTTC. Translated, it gives CASSQDASGYEQYF. This chain links TRBV4-1 with TRBJ2-7; 8 bases line up with TRBD2. Germline CDR1 and CDR2: MGHRA and YSYEKL. The V and J ends lost 0 bases and 4 bases, in that order; junction bases with no gene match: 2. CDR3 size: 14 residues.